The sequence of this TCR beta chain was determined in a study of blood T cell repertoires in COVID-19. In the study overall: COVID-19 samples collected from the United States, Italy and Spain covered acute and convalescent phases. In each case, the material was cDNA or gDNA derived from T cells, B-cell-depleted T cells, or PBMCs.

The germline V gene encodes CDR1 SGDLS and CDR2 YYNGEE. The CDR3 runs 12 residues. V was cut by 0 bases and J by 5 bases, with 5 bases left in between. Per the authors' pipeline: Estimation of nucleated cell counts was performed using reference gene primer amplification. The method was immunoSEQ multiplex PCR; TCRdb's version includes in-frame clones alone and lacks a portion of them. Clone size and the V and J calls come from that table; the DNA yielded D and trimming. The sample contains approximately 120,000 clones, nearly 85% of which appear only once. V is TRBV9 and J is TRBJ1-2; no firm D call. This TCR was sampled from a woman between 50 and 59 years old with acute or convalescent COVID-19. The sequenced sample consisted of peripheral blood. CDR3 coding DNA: TGTGCCAGCAGCGTAGATATATATGGCTACACCTTC. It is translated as CASSVDIYGYTF.